The 28 T cell receptor beta chains below come from one sample, sequenced in a study of blood T cell repertoires in COVID-19. Libraries were prepared by immunoSEQ multiplex PCR; TCRdb keeps only in-frame clonotypes and omits some of them. The table has hundreds of thousands of clones, approximately 89% seen once; the top ten hold approximately 8.8%. The sequenced sample consisted of PBMCs or T cells enriched from blood (not recorded which). These TCRs come from a woman in her thirties or forties who had recovered from COVID-19.

The gene calls are TRBV4-3 and TRBJ2-3; 11 nucleotides agree with TRBD2. Germline assignment: CDR1 LGHNA and CDR2 YSLEER. V shed 2 bases, J shed 0 bases, and the junction held 4 bases outside the gene matches. CDR3 size: 17 residues. The CDR3 bases are TGCGCCAGCAGCCAATCGTGGACTAGCGGGAGCACAGATACGCAGTATTTT. The encoded protein is CASSQSWTSGSTDTQYF.

J is TRBJ1-1 and V is TRBV7-2, with TRBD1 matching over 7 bases. This CDR3 is built from 12 residues. The V gene end was trimmed by 5 bases and the J gene end by 9 bases; junction bases not matched to a gene: 6. The germline V gene has CDR1 SGHTA and CDR2 FQGNSA. The CDR3 loop reads CASSPTGQKAFF. In DNA form, the CDR3 reads TGTGCCAGCAGCCCGACAGGGCAAAAAGCTTTCTTT.

This chain uses TRBV7-5 with TRBJ2-7; the DNA was not compared with TRBD2, the D call given in the table. TRBV7-5 is reported as a pseudogene. This CDR3 has 17 residues. The CDR3 loop is CARSHWTSRGGAHEQYF. As DNA, the CDR3 is TGTGCCAGAAGCCACTGGACTAGCCGGGGGGGGGCCCACGAGCAGTACTTC.

The rearrangement links TRBV7-9 to TRBJ2-1; tentatively, D is TRBD1 (6 bases). Per germline, CDR1 SEHNR and CDR2 FQNEAQ (reference sequence). The CDR3 sequence is 15 residues long. The ends were cut back, 5 bases at V and 4 bases at J, with 15 bases in the middle. This chain's CDR3 is CASSPQGLLYNEQFF. The CDR3 nucleotides are TGTGCCAGCAGCCCACAGGGTCTTCTGTACAATGAGCAGTTCTTC. Combining the CDR3 with reference TRBV7-9 and TRBJ2-1 gives the whole variable domain DTGVSQNPRHKITKRGQNVTFRCDPISEHNRLYWYRQTLGQGPEFLTYFQNEAQLEKSRLLSDRFSAERPKGSFSTLEIQRTEQGDSAMYLCASSPQGLLYNEQFFGPGTRLTVL.

CDR3 sequence: CASSLAVRNYEQYF. The CDR3 DNA reads TGTGCCAGCAGCTTAGCGGTCAGAAACTACGAGCAGTACTTC. V is TRBV7-2 and J is TRBJ2-7, with no clear D. Germline V gives CDR1 SGHTA, CDR2 FQGNSA. The CDR3 spans 14 residues. V gave up 0 bases and J gave up 3 bases, with 9 bases separating them.

V usage is TRBV30 and J usage is TRBJ2-7, with TRBD1 as a possible D gene (5 bases). CDR3 length: 14 residues. V lost 4 bases to trimming and J lost 2 bases, with 15 bases between them. Germline V gene lookup returns CDR1 GTSNPN and CDR2 SVGIG (reference sequence). In nucleotides, the CDR3 is TGTGCCTGGAATACAGCAGGGCAGGCCTACGAGCAGTACTTC. Protein product: CAWNTAGQAYEQYF. The whole variable domain, remainder taken from reference TRBV30 and TRBJ2-7, is SQTIHQWPATLVQPVGSPLSLECTVEGTSNPNLYWYRQAAGRGLQLLFYSVGIGQISSEVPQNLSASRPQDRQFILSSKKLLLSDSGFYLCAWNTAGQAYEQYFGPGTRLTVT.

The chain carries TRBV24-1 and TRBJ1-1, with D maybe TRBD1 (5 bases). V lost 9 bases, J lost 1 base, and 11 bases lay in between. CDR1 is KGHDR, CDR2 SFDVKD, per germline. The CDR3 covers 13 residues. The CDR3 DNA follows: TGTGCCACCGCGGGACGGCAGAACACTGAAGCTTTCTTT. Its translation: CATAGRQNTEAFF.

The V gene is TRBV15, the J gene TRBJ1-1; perhaps TRBD1 as D (5 bases). CDR3 size: 18 residues. Germline V gives CDR1 LNHNV, CDR2 YYDKDF (reference sequence). Trimming left V 1 base short and J 2 bases short, with 20 bases between. The CDR3 DNA reads as TGTGCCACCAGCAGAGGCCCGGGGAGGGGACCTTTCAACACTGAAGCTTTCTTT. This translates into CATSRGPGRGPFNTEAFF.

The gene calls are TRBV11-2 and TRBJ1-6, with a tentative D call TRBD1 (5 bases). The CDR3 loop spans 15 amino acids. In germline, CDR1 is SGHAT, CDR2 FQNNGV. Trimming shortened V by 3 bases and J by 10 bases, and 16 bases separated the two germline ends. The chain's CDR3 is CASSLIKGDGSPLHF. The DNA of the CDR3 is TGTGCCAGCAGCTTGATCAAAGGGGATGGGTCACCCCTCCACTTT.

The CDR3: CASSLEYKNIQYF. The CDR3 DNA reads TGCGCCAGCAGCTTGGAATACAAAAACATTCAGTACTTC. The genes are TRBV5-1 and TRBJ2-4; D is undetermined. V was clipped by 0 bases and J by 3 bases, with 4 bases between them. This CDR3 has 13 amino acids. CDR1 is SGHRS and CDR2 is YFSETQ in the germline V gene.

The chain uses TRBV4-2 and TRBJ2-3, with 8 bases identical to TRBD2. Germline CDR1 and CDR2: LGHNA and YNFKEQ. The CDR3 sequence is 16 residues long. V was clipped by 0 bases and J by 2 bases; unmatched bases: 4. DNA for the CDR3: TGTGCCAGCAGCCAAGAATTTAGCGGGACCACAGATACGCAGTATTTT. Translation gives CASSQEFSGTTDTQYF.

The CDR3 nucleotides read TGTGCCTGGAGTCTGGGCCAAAGCACAGATACGCAGTATTTT. Its protein is CAWSLGQSTDTQYF. V and J are TRBV30 and TRBJ2-3; D ambiguous. Trimming stripped 2 bases from V and 0 bases from J, with 9 bases between. This CDR3 is 14 amino acids long. CDR1 and CDR2 (germline): GTSNPN, SVGIG (reference sequence).

The rearrangement joins TRBV30 to TRBJ1-2; a weak D match, TRBD1 (6 bases). There are 15 residues in the CDR3. Germline-derived CDR1 and CDR2 are GTSNPN and SVGIG (reference sequence). The V and J ends lost 1 base and 4 bases respectively, with 16 bases between them. In DNA form, the CDR3 reads TGTGCCTGGAGTGGCCCGCGGGCAGGGGCCTATGGCTACACCTTC. Encoded protein: CAWSGPRAGAYGYTF.

This chain joins TRBV18 and TRBJ1-1; D uncertain. The germline CDR1 and CDR2 sequences are KGHSH and LQKENI. Trimming pared 6 bases from V and 5 bases from J, leaving 16 bases between. CDR3 length: 14 residues. This CDR3 is CASSLMGSTTEAFF. The CDR3 DNA reads as TGTGCCAGCTCCCTCATGGGCAGCACGACTGAAGCTTTCTTT. Combining the CDR3 with reference TRBV18 and TRBJ1-1 gives the whole variable domain NAGVMQNPRHLVRRRGQEARLRCSPMKGHSHVYWYRQLPEEGLKFMVYLQKENIIDESGMPKERFSAEFPKEGPSILRIQQVVRGDSAAYFCASSLMGSTTEAFFGQGTRLTVV.

Concerning this clone: An end of the junction differs from the germline gene, which may be a read error. J is TRBJ2-3 and V is TRBV5-1; D call uncertain. CDR1 SGHRS and CDR2 YFSETQ come from the germline V gene. This CDR3 is 14 amino acids long. As DNA, the CDR3 is TGCGCCAGCAGTTTGGACGCGTGGACAGATACGCAGTATTTT. Amino acid sequence: CASSLDAWTDTQYF. Based on the CDR3 plus reference TRBV5-1 and TRBJ2-3, the full variable domain is KAGVTQTPRYLIKTRGQQVTLSCSPISGHRSVSWYQQTPGQGLQFLFEYFSETQRNKGNFPGRFSGRQFSNSRSEMNVSTLELGDSALYLCASSLDAWTDTQYFGPGTRLTVL.

This clone was seen just once. The same CDR3 arises from other DNA sequences in this sample as well. The rearrangement links TRBV29-1 to TRBJ2-7, with D tentatively TRBD1 (6 bases). Germline V lookup: CDR1 SQVTM, CDR2 ANQGSEA. The V gene lost 6 bases and the J gene lost 0 bases, with 9 bases spanning the gap. This CDR3 is built from 12 residues. The CDR3 DNA is TGCAGCGTGGCAGGGGTCTCCTACGAGCAGTACTTC. This encodes CSVAGVSYEQYF.

The chain uses TRBV6-5 and TRBJ2-1; possibly TRBD2 for D (5 bases). Germline V gives CDR1 MNHEY, CDR2 SVGAGI. CDR3 length: 15 amino acids. Trimming left V 5 bases short and J 5 bases short, with 16 bases between. In DNA form, the CDR3 reads TGTGCCAGCAGTCGCCCAACTAGTTTGCACAATGAGCAGTTCTTC. This encodes CASSRPTSLHNEQFF.

The rearrangement uses TRBV6-6 and TRBJ2-2; D may be TRBD1 (6 bases). Trimming took 6 bases from V and 3 from J, leaving 14 bases between them. This CDR3 contains 15 residues. Germline V gene lookup returns CDR1 MNHNY and CDR2 SVGAGI (reference sequence). The CDR3 protein is CASRYQQGDTGELFF. The CDR3, as DNA: TGTGCCAGCAGATACCAACAGGGTGACACCGGGGAGCTGTTTTTT.

The J gene is TRBJ1-1, the V gene TRBV7-3, with 7 positions matching TRBD1. After removal of 4 bases from V and 4 bases from J, the junction contained 3 bases not matched to a gene. Germline CDR1 is SGHTA and CDR2 is FQGTGA. CDR3 length: 13 residues. The CDR3 spells CASSSTGITEAFF. The CDR3 DNA reads TGTGCCAGCAGCTCGACAGGGATCACTGAAGCTTTCTTT.

This chain's CDR3 is CASSMGRFGSYEQYF. Here the CDR3 DNA reads TGTGCCAGTAGTATGGGGCGGTTTGGTTCCTACGAGCAGTACTTC. J is TRBJ2-7 and V is TRBV19; D possibly corresponds to TRBD1 (5 bases). The CDR3 contains 15 residues. Germline V CDR1 and CDR2: LNHDA, SQIVND (reference sequence). V was clipped by 3 bases and J by 1 base, with 13 bases between them.

This chain uses TRBV30 with TRBJ1-2; 7 nucleotides agree with TRBD1. In germline, CDR1 is GTSNPN, CDR2 SVGIG (reference sequence). The CDR3 length is 12 residues. V shed 2 bases and J 6 bases; nucleotides not matched to a gene: 3. Written as DNA, the CDR3 is TGTGCCTGGAGTCCTGGACAGGATGGCTACACCTTC. As protein: CAWSPGQDGYTF.

The chain has TRBV3-1 (or the pseudogene TRBV3-2) and TRBJ2-7, with D possibly matching TRBD2 (5 bases). The CDR3 consists of 18 residues. V was trimmed by 0 bases and J by 4 bases, leaving 22 bases between them. Per germline, CDR1 LGHDT and CDR2 YNNKEL (reference sequence). In DNA, the CDR3 is TGTGCCAGCAGCCAAGAGAGGAGGCTACACTTTTCTAAATACGAGCAGTACTTC. Amino acids: CASSQERRLHFSKYEQYF.

This rearrangement joins TRBV30 to TRBJ1-1; D remains ambiguous. CDR1 and CDR2 from the germline V gene are GTSNPN and SVGIG (reference sequence). The V end lost 0 bases, the J end lost 3 bases, and 14 bases lay between the germline ends. The CDR3 consists of 15 residues. The CDR3 bases are TGTGCCTGGAGTGTACTTTCGGGCGGGGACACTGAAGCTTTCTTT. It codes for CAWSVLSGGDTEAFF. The variable domain in full, with the rest retrieved from reference TRBV30 and TRBJ1-1, is SQTIHQWPATLVQPVGSPLSLECTVEGTSNPNLYWYRQAAGRGLQLLFYSVGIGQISSEVPQNLSASRPQDRQFILSSKKLLLSDSGFYLCAWSVLSGGDTEAFFGQGTRLTVV.

This chain joins TRBV3-1 (or the pseudogene TRBV3-2) and TRBJ2-3; 10 nucleotides match TRBD1. The V gene end was trimmed by 0 bases and the J gene end by 3 bases; junction bases not matched to a gene: 9. CDR3 length: 18 amino acids. From germline, CDR1 is LGHDT and CDR2 YNNKEL (reference sequence). The CDR3 region is CASSQEGTGTGVTDTQYF. The CDR3 nucleotides read TGTGCCAGCAGCCAAGAGGGGACCGGGACAGGGGTTACAGATACGCAGTATTTT.

This chain uses TRBV19 with TRBJ2-1; 13 bases are shared with TRBD2. The V segment lost 4 bases and the J segment 6 bases; nucleotides outside the gene matches: 3. Germline V gene data show CDR1 as LNHDA and CDR2 as SQIVND (reference sequence). There are 15 residues in the CDR3. The CDR3 coding sequence is TGTGCCAGTAGTACCGGGACTAGCGGGGTCAATGAGCAGTTCTTC. Residues: CASSTGTSGVNEQFF.

The J gene is TRBJ1-1, the V gene TRBV5-1; no clear D. CDR1 and CDR2 (germline): SGHRS, YFSETQ. This CDR3 has 14 residues. Trimming pared 2 bases from V and 1 base from J, leaving 9 bases between. DNA of the CDR3: TGCGCCAGCAGCTTTGGCCCAGAGAACACTGAAGCTTTCTTT. It specifies CASSFGPENTEAFF.

The chain joins TRBV11-2 to TRBJ2-1, with 9 positions matching TRBD2. This CDR3 is built from 15 residues. Germline lookup yields CDR1 SGHAT and CDR2 FQNNGV. V was clipped by 5 bases and J by 4 bases; unmatched bases: 6. CDR3 nucleotides: TGTGCCAGCAGCCCGGCGGGAGGGTTTTACAATGAGCAGTTCTTC. It translates to CASSPAGGFYNEQFF. Full variable domain (outside the CDR3, taken from reference TRBV11-2 and TRBJ2-1): EAGVAQSPRYKIIEKRQSVAFWCNPISGHATLYWYQQILGQGPKLLIQFQNNGVVDDSQLPKDRFSAERLKGVDSTLKIQPAKLEDSAVYLCASSPAGGFYNEQFFGPGTRLTVL.

J is TRBJ1-1 and V is TRBV19; 7 bases are shared with TRBD1. Trimming removed 6 bases from V and 4 bases from J; junction bases left unmatched: 8. The CDR3 length is 14 residues. Germline values: CDR1 LNHDA, CDR2 SQIVND (reference sequence). DNA for the CDR3: TGTGCCAGTAGCCTGGGACAGAAGTTCACTGAAGCTTTCTTT. This sequence encodes CASSLGQKFTEAFF.